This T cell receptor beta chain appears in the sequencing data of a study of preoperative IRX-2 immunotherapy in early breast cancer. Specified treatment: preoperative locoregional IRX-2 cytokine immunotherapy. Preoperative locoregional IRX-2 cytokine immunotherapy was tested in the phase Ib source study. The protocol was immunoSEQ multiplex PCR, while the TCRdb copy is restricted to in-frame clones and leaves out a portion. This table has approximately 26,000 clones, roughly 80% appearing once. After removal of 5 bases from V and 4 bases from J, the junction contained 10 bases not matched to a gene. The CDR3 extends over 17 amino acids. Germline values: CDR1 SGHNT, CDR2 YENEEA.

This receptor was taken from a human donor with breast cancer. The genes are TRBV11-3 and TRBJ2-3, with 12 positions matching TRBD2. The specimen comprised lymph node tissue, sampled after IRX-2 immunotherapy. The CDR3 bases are TGTGCCAGCAGCCTCCGCGGGACTAGCGGGTCCGCAGATACGCAGTATTTT. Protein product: CASSLRGTSGSADTQYF.